The T cell receptor (beta chain) under discussion was sequenced for a study of cytomegalovirus exposure and HLA in healthy donors (dated by TCRdb to the late 2010s). For the study in its entirety: According to an earlier analysis of 587 of the donors, about 170 million T cells yielded 90 million to 140 million unique TCR beta sequences and around 300 Gb of sequence data. Approximately 330 gigabases of sequencing data and 75 million to 85 million unique TCR sequences made up an early release that covered 640 HLA-typed donors. Among the roughly 390 genotyped donors, 75% to 90% belonged to the genetic ancestry cluster associated with self-reported Caucasian donors. The study aimed to test whether signatures of past pathogen exposure could be identified by cataloging public T cell receptors. The T cell repertoires of some 700 subjects were profiled by immunosequencing and related to cytomegalovirus serostatus. Along with the approximately 700-subject first cohort, a separate validation cohort of 120 different subjects was used. High-throughput TCR immunosequencing, statistical association of individual TCRs with disease status, and machine learning were combined to predict cytomegalovirus infection status. A later analysis re-examined previously published TCR beta repertoires from 500 to 700 donors and added high-resolution HLA genotyping to investigate patterns of TCR occurrence. Rather than drawing on any new phenotypic data, the later analysis identified candidate immune exposures from TCR beta sequences and the way those sequences occurred across donors. In an earlier analysis of 587 of the donors, high-throughput TCR beta sequencing was used to judge whether each TCR beta V gene segment behaved as functional or pseudogenic. Alongside the repertoire data, information on donor age, sex, ethnicity and CMV serostatus was compiled. Genome-wide SNP genotypes for about 65% of the 666 donors were used in a later genetic analysis, which treated that subset as a discovery cohort. Every repertoire in the discovery cohort had been generated on one and the same sequencing platform. Class I and class II HLA loci were covered by the typing at four-digit resolution. The number of typed donors differed by locus: 629-630 for A, B, C, DRB1 and DQB1; 522 for DQA1; 606 for DPA1; and roughly 490 for DPB1. Because of strong linkage in the cohort, five DR-DQ haplotypes were treated as single units for association and clustering. Across some 400 genotyped donors of the cohort, an average of approximately 240,000 unique TCR beta nucleotide sequences per donor were sequenced, and 15% to 20% of those sequences were non-productive. Study-level results and caveats: A further reported finding was that TCR beta sequences accurately predicted the HLA-A and HLA-B alleles for most subjects in the first cohort. A later analysis associated 15,000 to 20,000 TCR beta sequences with specific HLA alleles at a false discovery rate of 0.05. A later analysis found that TCR association rates varied across HLA loci, with DRB1 alleles showing the most associated TCRs and HLA-C alleles the fewest. A later analysis found that HLA-associated TCR beta chains were more clonally expanded and had lower generation probabilities than equally common non-associated chains. The sequencing pipeline was judged likely to have produced a cluster of highly shared sequence variants as a technical artifact. The earlier analysis of some 560 of the donors excluded approximately 17 rarely observed V segments, including chromosome 9 orphons, because counts were too low. In a later analysis, most CMV-associated TCR beta chains were found to appear HLA-restricted, with HLA associations seemingly driven largely by CMV exposure. Sequencing depth was assumed to be roughly uniform across donors in the presence/absence analyses, though that assumption may not hold. When HLA alleles, especially DR and DQ, strongly co-occurred, TCR associations were difficult to assign to individual alleles. The only immune exposure information available for the cohort was CMV serostatus. A later genetic analysis reported fewer N-insertions in productive TCRs among donors in an Asian-associated ancestry cluster than the roughly 700-donor mean. Correlated functional status among segregating V segments might reflect linkage disequilibrium, but an unknown experimental factor could not be ruled out. Because HLA typing was unavailable for some donors at each locus, only the typed subset was used in association tests. It was suggested by the authors that the approach could potentially be generalized to other disease states and immunological phenotypes. The study gave a list of about 150 TCR beta chains associated with cytomegalovirus. In vitro tests confirmed that three of the cytomegalovirus-associated TCR beta chains recognize cytomegalovirus antigens. The cohort was sequenced for TCR beta chains only, and without alpha or paired-chain data the features that could be detected were limited. An association between a missense DCLRE1C variant and V-gene and J-gene trimming of TCR beta chains was found in a later genetic analysis and replicated in an independent cohort. Most TCR sequences were seen in very few donors, while some public TCRs were found in many individuals. The classifier was reported to diagnose cytomegalovirus status with high specificity and sensitivity in both the original cohort and the validation cohort. The 87-base-pair reads could not distinguish some IMGT-functional V segments, including TRBV6-2 and TRBV6-3, so those segments were excluded. In a later analysis, several top co-occurrence clusters were reported to appear linked to parvovirus B19, influenza, CMV and Epstein-Barr virus. Broadly in line with IMGT annotations, most TCR beta V segments showed up in productive rearrangements about 87% or about 30% of the time in an earlier analysis of 587 of the donors.

The cohort comprised some 730 healthy bone marrow donors. Cohort members were all nominally healthy when sampled, although unrecorded immune exposures were likely present. The donor tested CMV seronegative, placing the donor among the roughly 400 seronegative members of the cohort. A peripheral blood sample was provided by each donor, and peripheral blood mononuclear cells were used for TCR beta sequencing. Genomic DNA was extracted from the blood cell samples with the Qiagen DNeasy Blood Extraction Kit. Worth noting for this clone: The target of this receptor is not known. One base away there is no much larger clone; base qualities are not given.

The V end loses 3 bases and the J end loses 11 bases, and a stretch of 7 bases separates them. Spanning cysteine to phenylalanine, the CDR3 consists of 9 amino acids. Only CDR3 DNA remains: 27 bases, in frame from the first base. CDR1 SQVTM and CDR2 ANQGSEA were looked up in the germline V gene. The library was made by the immunoSEQ multiplex PCR assay. A mixture of 60 forward primers for TCR Vbeta segments and 13 reverse primers for TCR Jbeta segments was used in the multiplex PCR. A multiplex PCR assay on genomic DNA amplified the CDR3 region of rearranged TCR beta genes. The amplified TCR beta libraries were sequenced on the Illumina HiSeq System as 87-base-pair reads. In the paper's pipeline: In a later analysis, roughly 80 million unique TCR beta chains were counted across the approximately 620 repertoires, and roughly 11 million of these chains were shared by at least two donors. A nearest-neighbor algorithm error-corrected the raw reads and collapsed the reads into unique sequences, merging closely related sequences to remove PCR and sequencing errors. CDR3 sequences were aligned to IMGT reference sequences to assign V, D and J gene segments. Each retained sequence needed at least a six-nucleotide match to both a V gene segment and a J gene segment. Rearrangements were called productive when the CDR3 lacked stop codons and stayed in frame with V and J; all others were non-productive. Following IMGT convention, CDR3 was defined as the stretch from the second conserved V-encoded cysteine to the conserved J-encoded phenylalanine. The earlier analysis of 500 to 650 of the donors excluded any sequence lacking an unambiguous match to a single V gene segment. An earlier analysis of around 600 of the donors classified V segments as functional when productive rearrangements were above 56.7% and as segregating when the standard deviation between donors was above 5%. A statistical classification framework was built to diagnose cytomegalovirus status from the catalog of TCR beta chain sequences. V and J gene assignment, in a later analysis, came from comparing TCR nucleotide sequences with IMGT/GENE-DB human TR gene sequences. Using the TCRdist pipeline, a later analysis assigned CDR3 sequences along with most-parsimonious VDJ recombination scenarios. In a later analysis, each TCR beta chain was defined by its CDR3 amino acid sequence together with its V-gene family, and reads lacking a unique V-gene family were excluded. A later analysis removed 550 to 650 highly shared, low-generation-probability nucleotide sequences to deal with suspected cross-contamination and a sequencing artifact. For each public chain, a later analysis derived a clonal expansion index from normalized ranks of inferred template counts within each repertoire. A later analysis computed generation probabilities with a VDJ recombination model fitted to out-of-frame rearrangements, and checked the results against IGoR. In a later analysis, hypergeometric tests were used to score TCR-TCR, TCR-HLA and TCR-CMV co-occurrence, with a repertoire-size bias correction applied to TCR pairs. In a later analysis, false discovery rates were estimated by permuting HLA or CMV assignments 20 times. In a later analysis, co-occurring TCRs were grouped using DBSCAN, with TCRdist sequence similarity added in when clustering inside HLA-allele-positive subsets. Co-occurrence clustering excluded repertoires with fewer than 30,000 or more than 120,000 public chains, plus five with anomalous nucleotide sharing. Sourced from immuneACCESS, this table was stored by TCRdb with only in-frame sequences that have V and J called. A share of the clones is absent; for the studies checked, an unresolved V gene accounts for under half, and the remainder has no known explanation. Clonal size and the V and J genes are those of that table, whereas D and trimming came from the DNA. The sample table contains about 180,000 clones; only one count was recorded for roughly 84% of them. The biggest ten clones account for 0.8% to 1.3% of the sample.

The sequencing input was PBMCs. The receptor comes from a man aged 25-45 years in good health and CMV-seronegative. In this chain, TRBV29-1 is recombined with TRBJ1-1; the D gene remains uncertain. The DNA sequence is TGCAGCGTTGAGGTAGCCGCTTTCTTT. The translation is CSVEVAAFF.